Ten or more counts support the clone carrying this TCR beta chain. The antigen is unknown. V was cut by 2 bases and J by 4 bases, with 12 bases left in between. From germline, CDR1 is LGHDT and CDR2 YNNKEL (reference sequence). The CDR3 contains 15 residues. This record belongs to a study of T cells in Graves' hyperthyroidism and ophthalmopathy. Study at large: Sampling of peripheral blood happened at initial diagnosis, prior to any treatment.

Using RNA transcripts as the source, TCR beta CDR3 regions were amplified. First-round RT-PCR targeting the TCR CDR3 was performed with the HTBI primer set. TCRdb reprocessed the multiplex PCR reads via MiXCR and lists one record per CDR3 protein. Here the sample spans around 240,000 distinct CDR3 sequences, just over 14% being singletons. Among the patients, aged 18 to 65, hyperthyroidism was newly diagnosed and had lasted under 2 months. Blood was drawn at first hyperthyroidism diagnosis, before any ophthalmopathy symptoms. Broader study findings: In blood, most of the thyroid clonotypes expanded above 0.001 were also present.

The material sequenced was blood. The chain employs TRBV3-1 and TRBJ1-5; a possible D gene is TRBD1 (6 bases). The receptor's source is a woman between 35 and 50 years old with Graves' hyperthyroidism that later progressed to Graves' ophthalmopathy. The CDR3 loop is CASSQTRDKNQPQHF. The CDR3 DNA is TGTGCCAGCAGCCAAACCCGGGACAAAAATCAGCCCCAGCATTTT.